This T cell receptor (beta chain) was documented in a study of CD8+CD57+ T cells in acquired aplastic anemia. Study-wide context: Each DNA sample taken from sorted CD4+ and CD8+ cells came to about 3 ug on average.

Study-wide results and caveats: Sharing between patients and controls was observed for around 27 CD8+ CDR3 sequences. Patients and controls had CD8+ Simpson's diversity values that were not significantly distinct.

V lost 6 bases and J 3 bases, leaving 20 bases between the germline ends. This CDR3 is built from 16 residues. Genomic DNA constituted the template upon which TCR beta VDJ and CDR3 profiling was performed. One entry per CDR3 protein, called by TCRdb with MiXCR from the reads. The data show 200,000 or so distinct CDR3 sequences, less than 65% seen once. Ten or more counts support this clonotype. Its target is unknown. What was sequenced was sorted CD4+, CD8+, or CD8+CD57+ T cells (not recorded which) from PBMCs. This clonotype originated in a human donor with severe aplastic anemia or a healthy control (not recorded which). This chain links TRBV12-3 or TRBV12-4 with TRBJ1-1, with D perhaps TRBD1 (5 bases). The CDR3: CASSYRDVRRDTEAFF. As DNA, the CDR3 is TGTGCCAGCAGCTACCGGGACGTCCGGAGGGACACTGAAGCTTTCTTT.